These 21 T cell receptor beta chains were all obtained from the same sample, sequenced in a study of PD-L1 blockade in urothelial cancer. Time point described: pretreatment peripheral blood. Assay: immunoSEQ multiplex PCR; the TCRdb copy retains only in-frame clones and omits some. The sample includes tens of thousands of clones, about four fifths seen only once; the top ten take around a tenth. The specimen comprised PBMCs, sampled around atezolizumab (anti-PD-L1) treatment. These receptors came from a woman in her 70s with urothelial cancer.

The V gene is TRBV6-6, the J gene TRBJ2-2; D possibly corresponds to TRBD1 (5 bases). V dropped 6 bases and J dropped 1 base, with 15 bases sitting between them. Germline loops: CDR1 MNHNY, CDR2 SVGAGI (reference sequence). The CDR3 is made up of 16 amino acids. CDR3 amino acids: CASSSPTELNTGELFF. CDR3 sequence (DNA): TGTGCCAGCAGCTCCCCGACAGAACTGAACACCGGGGAGCTGTTTTTT.

The gene calls are TRBV5-6 and TRBJ1-1; D remains ambiguous. CDR3 length equals 14 residues. Germline loops: CDR1 SGHDT, CDR2 YYEEEE. The V gene lost 6 bases and the J gene lost 3 bases, with 15 bases spanning the gap. CDR3 DNA sequence: TGTGCCAGCACCCCGGGAGGACCCCACACTGAAGCTTTCTTT. It translates to CASTPGGPHTEAFF.

The chain carries TRBV7-2 and TRBJ2-1, with 11 positions matching TRBD2. Germline values: CDR1 SGHTA, CDR2 FQGNSA. The V gene end was trimmed by 5 bases and the J gene end by 4 bases; junction bases not matched to a gene: 7. The CDR3 sequence is 16 residues long. The CDR3 nucleotides read TGTGCCAGCAGCAAGTTCTCTAGCGGGGGGTACAATGAGCAGTTCTTC. Translated, it gives CASSKFSSGGYNEQFF.

This sequence joins TRBV5-1 and TRBJ1-3; 7 nucleotides line up with TRBD1. The germline CDR1 and CDR2 sequences are SGHRS and YFSETQ. CDR3 size: 15 residues. V lost 8 bases and J lost 4; bases outside the gene matches: 12. DNA of the CDR3: TGCGCCAGGGGTCCAGACAGGGAAGGAGGAAACACCATATATTTT. Protein product: CARGPDREGGNTIYF.

The DNA of the CDR3 is TGTGCCAGCTCACCGACAGGGGACACTAACTATGGCTACACCTTC. This encodes CASSPTGDTNYGYTF. The chain uses TRBV18 and TRBJ1-2; 8 bases agree with TRBD1. The CDR3 totals 15 residues. Germline CDR1 reads KGHSH; CDR2 reads LQKENI. Trimming took 3 bases from V and 0 from J; bases not matched to a gene: 3.

The V gene is TRBV4-3, the J gene TRBJ2-7, with 8 bases identical to TRBD1. The CDR3 consists of 15 residues. V lost 3 bases and J lost 4; bases outside the gene matches: 8. In germline, CDR1 is LGHNA, CDR2 YSLEER. CDR3 protein: CASSQETGVRYEQYF. As DNA, the CDR3 is TGCGCCAGCAGCCAGGAGACAGGGGTACGGTACGAGCAGTACTTC.

V and J are TRBV30 and TRBJ1-4; 9 positions match TRBD1. The CDR3 has 14 amino acids. Germline V gives CDR1 GTSNPN, CDR2 SVGIG (reference sequence). V gave up 4 bases and J gave up 11 bases; unmatched junction bases: 11. The DNA of the CDR3 is TGTGCCTGGACCCAGGGACAGGGTGCACCGAAACTGTTTTTT. This encodes CAWTQGQGAPKLFF.

V usage is TRBV25-1 and J usage is TRBJ1-3; weak D call: TRBD1 (5 bases). CDR3 length equals 17 residues. CDR1 is MGHDK and CDR2 is SYGVNS in the germline V gene. V lost 1 base, J lost 2 bases, and 15 bases lay in between. The CDR3, as DNA: TGTGCCAGCAGTGAATTCTTTTCGACAGATACTGGAAACACCATATATTTT. It yields the protein CASSEFFSTDTGNTIYF.

This chain connects TRBV5-4 to TRBJ2-5, with 8 bases identical to TRBD2. This CDR3 is built from 14 residues. CDR1 SGHNT and CDR2 YYREEE come from the germline V gene (reference sequence). V was clipped by 4 bases and J by 2 bases; unmatched bases: 4. DNA for the CDR3: TGTGCCAGCAGCCTAGCGGGCATTCAAGAGACCCAGTACTTC. It encodes CASSLAGIQETQYF. Full variable domain (outside the CDR3, taken from reference TRBV5-4 and TRBJ2-5): ETGVTQSPTHLIKTRGQQVTLRCSSQSGHNTVSWYQQALGQGPQFIFQYYREEENGRGNFPPRFSGLQFPNYSSELNVNALELDDSALYLCASSLAGIQETQYFGPGTRLLVL.

The V gene is TRBV2, the J gene TRBJ1-6; TRBD1 matches at 8 bases. Germline V CDR1 and CDR2: SNHLY, FYNNEI. Losses at the gene ends were 7 bases for V and 2 bases for J; bases not matched to a gene: 4. The CDR3 spans 15 residues. This CDR3 reads CASTSDRAYNSPLHF. The CDR3 nucleotides read TGTGCCAGCACCTCGGACAGGGCCTATAATTCACCCCTCCACTTT.

The V and J genes are TRBV7-9 and TRBJ1-2; 7 bases match TRBD1. After removal of 2 bases from V and 1 base from J, the junction contained 7 bases not matched to a gene. Germline V gene data show CDR1 as SEHNR and CDR2 as FQNEAQ (reference sequence). This CDR3 comprises 16 residues. In nucleotides, the CDR3 is TGTGCCAGCAGCTTACGTCAGGGGGTCAATAACTATGGCTACACCTTC. Its protein product is CASSLRQGVNNYGYTF.

V is TRBV7-9 and J is TRBJ1-4; 8 bases match TRBD1. CDR1 and CDR2 (germline): SEHNR, FQNEAQ (reference sequence). The CDR3 has 19 amino acids. Trimming took 2 bases from V and 6 from J; bases not matched to a gene: 17. In DNA form, the CDR3 reads TGTGCCAGCAGCTTATTTCCCGGGACAGGTCCTTTCTCGCATGAAAAACTGTTTTTT. Amino acid sequence: CASSLFPGTGPFSHEKLFF.

The V and J genes are TRBV5-1 and TRBJ1-1; possible D gene TRBD1, 6 bases. Per germline, CDR1 SGHRS and CDR2 YFSETQ. The V gene lost 1 base and the J gene lost 2 bases, with 9 bases spanning the gap. The CDR3 extends over 14 amino acids. The CDR3 DNA is TGCGCCAGCAGCTTGTTGGGGGCTAACACTGAAGCTTTCTTT. As protein: CASSLLGANTEAFF.

The chain combines TRBV7-6 with TRBJ2-5; D is perhaps TRBD2 (6 bases). Deletions cut 2 bases from V and 1 base from J, with 14 bases between. CDR1 SGHVS and CDR2 FNYEAQ come from the germline V gene. The CDR3 extends over 16 amino acids. This chain's CDR3 is CASSLSPAGGQETQYF. The CDR3 DNA is TGTGCCAGCAGCTTAAGTCCCGCCGGGGGCCAAGAGACCCAGTACTTC.

V is TRBV7-9 and J is TRBJ1-3; 7 bases are shared with TRBD1. CDR3 size: 17 residues. V was clipped by 0 bases and J by 2 bases; unmatched bases: 7. Per germline, CDR1 SEHNR and CDR2 FQNEAQ (reference sequence). Written as DNA, the CDR3 is TGTGCCAGCAGCTTAGCCAGGGGGATGGTAGCTGGAAACACCATATATTTT. Translating it yields CASSLARGMVAGNTIYF.

Only a few counts were recorded for this clone. The chain links TRBV5-1 to TRBJ2-7, with 12 bases fitting TRBD1. The V gene end was trimmed by 0 bases and the J gene end by 5 bases; junction bases not matched to a gene: 3. There are 15 residues in the CDR3. The V gene's germline CDR1 is SGHRS and CDR2 YFSETQ. The CDR3 region is CASSLAGTGGDEQYF. In nucleotides, the CDR3 is TGCGCCAGCAGCTTGGCCGGGACAGGGGGCGACGAGCAGTACTTC.

The chain joins TRBV19 to TRBJ1-1; 7 nucleotides align to TRBD1. V lost 4 bases, J lost 3 bases, and 5 bases stayed unmatched. In germline, CDR1 is LNHDA, CDR2 SQIVND (reference sequence). The CDR3 extends over 14 amino acids. In nucleotides, the CDR3 is TGTGCCAGTAGTAGATTCACAGGGGACACTGAAGCTTTCTTT. This gives the protein CASSRFTGDTEAFF.

The chain has TRBV27 and TRBJ2-5, with 7 nucleotides matching TRBD1. The CDR3 runs 15 residues. CDR1 and CDR2 from the germline V gene are MNHEY and SMNVEV (reference sequence). V shed 3 bases, J shed 5 bases, and the junction held 9 bases outside the gene matches. The CDR3 loop reads CASSLSTGSGETQYF. DNA for the CDR3: TGTGCCAGCAGTTTGTCGACAGGGTCGGGGGAGACCCAGTACTTC.

The chain couples TRBV6-5 to TRBJ2-7; D may be TRBD2 (7 bases). This CDR3 has 15 residues. The V end lost 0 bases, the J end lost 9 bases, and 18 bases lay between the germline ends. Germline V gene data show CDR1 as MNHEY and CDR2 as SVGAGI. The CDR3 sequence is CASSYSGGGTWVQYF. CDR3 bases: TGTGCCAGCAGTTACTCGGGGGGGGGCACTTGGGTGCAGTACTTC.

The chain links TRBV5-1 to TRBJ1-3; possibly TRBD1 for D (6 bases). V was pared by 1 base and J by 0 bases, with 8 bases between. This CDR3 is 15 amino acids long. The germline CDR1 and CDR2 sequences are SGHRS and YFSETQ. The CDR3 DNA follows: TGCGCCAGCAGCTTGACAGGGAACTCTGGAAACACCATATATTTT. As protein: CASSLTGNSGNTIYF. Variable domain in full (rest from reference TRBV5-1 and TRBJ1-3): KAGVTQTPRYLIKTRGQQVTLSCSPISGHRSVSWYQQTPGQGLQFLFEYFSETQRNKGNFPGRFSGRQFSNSRSEMNVSTLELGDSALYLCASSLTGNSGNTIYFGEGSWLTVV.

The chain uses TRBV7-9 and TRBJ1-2; D perhaps matches TRBD1 (6 bases). The CDR3 has 14 residues. Trimming cost V 2 bases and J 8 bases, with 15 bases left between them. The germline V gene encodes CDR1 SEHNR and CDR2 FQNEAQ (reference sequence). CDR3 in DNA: TGTGCCAGCAGCTTAATGGATCAGGGGTGGGGCTACACCTTC. Translating it yields CASSLMDQGWGYTF.